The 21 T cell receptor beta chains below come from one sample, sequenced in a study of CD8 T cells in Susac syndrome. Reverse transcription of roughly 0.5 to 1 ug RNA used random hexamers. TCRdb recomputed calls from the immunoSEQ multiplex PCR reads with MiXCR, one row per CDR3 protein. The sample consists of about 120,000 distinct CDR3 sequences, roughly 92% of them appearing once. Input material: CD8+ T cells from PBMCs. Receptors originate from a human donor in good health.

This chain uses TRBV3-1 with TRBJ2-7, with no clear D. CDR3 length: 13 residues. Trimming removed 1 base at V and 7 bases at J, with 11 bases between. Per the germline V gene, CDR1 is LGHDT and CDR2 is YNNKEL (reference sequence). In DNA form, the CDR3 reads TGTGCCAGCAGCCAAGCGGATGAAGGGGAGCAGTACTTC. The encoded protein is CASSQADEGEQYF.

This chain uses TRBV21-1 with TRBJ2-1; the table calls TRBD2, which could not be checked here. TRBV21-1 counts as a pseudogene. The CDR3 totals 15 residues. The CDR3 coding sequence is TGTGCCACAGCTCGGACTAGCGGGAGGGACAATGAGCAGTTCTTC. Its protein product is CATARTSGRDNEQFF.

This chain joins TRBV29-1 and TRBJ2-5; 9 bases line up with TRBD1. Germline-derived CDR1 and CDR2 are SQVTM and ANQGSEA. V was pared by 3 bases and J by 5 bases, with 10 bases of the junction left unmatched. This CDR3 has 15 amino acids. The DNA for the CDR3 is TGCAGCGTTGACTGGACAGGGGCGGGATTGGAGACCCAGTACTTC. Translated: CSVDWTGAGLETQYF.

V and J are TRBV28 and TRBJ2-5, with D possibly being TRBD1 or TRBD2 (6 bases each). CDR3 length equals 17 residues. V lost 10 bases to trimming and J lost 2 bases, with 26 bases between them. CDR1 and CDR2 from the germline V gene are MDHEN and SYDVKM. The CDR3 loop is CATSSNRGRLRQETQYF. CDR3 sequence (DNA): TGTGCCACTTCGTCAAATAGGGGGAGGCTAAGGCAAGAGACCCAGTACTTC.

The CDR3 loop reads CASSITGASGNTIYF. DNA of the CDR3: TGTGCCAGTAGTATTACCGGGGCCTCTGGAAACACCATATATTTT. The V gene is TRBV19, the J gene TRBJ1-3; tentatively, D is TRBD1 (5 bases). Germline V gives CDR1 LNHDA, CDR2 SQIVND (reference sequence). The CDR3 has 15 residues. V was cut by 3 bases and J by 0 bases, with 9 bases left in between.

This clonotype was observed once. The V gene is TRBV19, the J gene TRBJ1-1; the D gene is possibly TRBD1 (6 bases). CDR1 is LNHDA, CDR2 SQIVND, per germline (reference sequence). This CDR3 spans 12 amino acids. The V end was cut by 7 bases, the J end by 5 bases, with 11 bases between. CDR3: CASNQQGTEAFF. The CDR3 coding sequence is TGTGCCAGTAACCAACAGGGAACTGAAGCTTTCTTT.

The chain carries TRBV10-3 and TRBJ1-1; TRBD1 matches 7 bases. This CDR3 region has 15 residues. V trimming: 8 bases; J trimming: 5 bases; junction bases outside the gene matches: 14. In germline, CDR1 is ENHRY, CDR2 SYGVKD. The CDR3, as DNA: TGTGCCATCGGGACAGTCGTACCTTTGGGGACTGAAGCTTTCTTT. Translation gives CAIGTVVPLGTEAFF.

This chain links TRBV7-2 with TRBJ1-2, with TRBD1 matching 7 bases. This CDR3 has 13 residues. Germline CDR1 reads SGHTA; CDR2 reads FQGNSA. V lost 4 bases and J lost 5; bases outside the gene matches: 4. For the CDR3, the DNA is TGTGCCAGCAGCTCCGACAGGGTGTATGGCTACACCTTC. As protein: CASSSDRVYGYTF. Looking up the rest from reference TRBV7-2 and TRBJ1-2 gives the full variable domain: GAGVSQSPSNKVTEKGKDVELRCDPISGHTALYWYRQSLGQGLEFLIYFQGNSAPDKSGLPSDRFSAERTGGSVSTLTIQRTQQEDSAVYLCASSSDRVYGYTFGSGTRLTVV.

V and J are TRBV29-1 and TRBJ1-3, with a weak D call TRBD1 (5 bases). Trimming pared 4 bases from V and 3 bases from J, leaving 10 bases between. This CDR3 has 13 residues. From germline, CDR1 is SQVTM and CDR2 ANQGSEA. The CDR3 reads CSVVGAIGNTIYF. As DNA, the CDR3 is TGCAGCGTTGTAGGGGCGATTGGAAACACCATATATTTT. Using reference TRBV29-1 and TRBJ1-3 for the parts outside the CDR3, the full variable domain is SAVISQKPSRDICQRGTSLTIQCQVDSQVTMMFWYRQQPGQSLTLIATANQGSEATYESGFVIDKFPISRPNLTFSTLTVSNMSPEDSSIYLCSVVGAIGNTIYFGEGSWLTVV.

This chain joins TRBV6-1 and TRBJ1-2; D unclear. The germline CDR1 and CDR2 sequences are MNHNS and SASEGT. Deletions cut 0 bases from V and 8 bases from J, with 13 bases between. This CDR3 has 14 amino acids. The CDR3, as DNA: TGTGCCAGCAGTGAAGCTGGCGGATCTTTGGGCTACACCTTC. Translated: CASSEAGGSLGYTF.

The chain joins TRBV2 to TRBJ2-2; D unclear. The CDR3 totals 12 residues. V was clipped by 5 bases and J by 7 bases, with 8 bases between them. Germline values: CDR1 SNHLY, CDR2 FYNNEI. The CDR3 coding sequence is TGTGCCAGCAGTACAACCTACGGGGAGCTGTTTTTT. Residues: CASSTTYGELFF.

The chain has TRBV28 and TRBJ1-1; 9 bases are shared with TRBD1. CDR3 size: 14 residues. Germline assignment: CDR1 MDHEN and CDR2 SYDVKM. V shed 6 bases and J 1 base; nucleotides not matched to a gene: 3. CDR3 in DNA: TGTGCCAGCAGGGGACAGGGTCGGAACACTGAAGCTTTCTTT. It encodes CASRGQGRNTEAFF.

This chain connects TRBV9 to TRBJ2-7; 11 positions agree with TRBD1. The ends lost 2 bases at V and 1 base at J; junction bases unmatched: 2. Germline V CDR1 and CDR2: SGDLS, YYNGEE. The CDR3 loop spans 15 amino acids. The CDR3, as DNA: TGTGCCAGCAGCGTGGGACAGGGGGTTTCCTACGAGCAGTACTTC. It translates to CASSVGQGVSYEQYF.

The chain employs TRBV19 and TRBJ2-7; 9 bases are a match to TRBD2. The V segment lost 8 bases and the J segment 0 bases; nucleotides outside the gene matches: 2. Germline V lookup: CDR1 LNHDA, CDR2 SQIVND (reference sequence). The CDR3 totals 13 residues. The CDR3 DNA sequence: TGTGCCAGTGTAGCGGGAGACTCCTACGAGCAGTACTTC. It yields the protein CASVAGDSYEQYF.

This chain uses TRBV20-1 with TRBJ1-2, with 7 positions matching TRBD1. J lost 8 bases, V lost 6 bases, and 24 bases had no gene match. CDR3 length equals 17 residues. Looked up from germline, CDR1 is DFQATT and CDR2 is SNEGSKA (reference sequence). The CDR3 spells CSARPPALEGGKPGYTF. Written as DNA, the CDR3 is TGCAGTGCCCGCCCCCCGGCCCTCGAAGGGGGCAAACCGGGCTACACCTTC.

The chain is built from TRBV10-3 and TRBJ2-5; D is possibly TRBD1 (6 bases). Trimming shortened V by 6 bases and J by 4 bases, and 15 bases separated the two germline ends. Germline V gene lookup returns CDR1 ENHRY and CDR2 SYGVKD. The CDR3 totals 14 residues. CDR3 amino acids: CAIRMTGSRETQYF. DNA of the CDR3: TGTGCCATCAGGATGACAGGATCTCGAGAGACCCAGTACTTC.

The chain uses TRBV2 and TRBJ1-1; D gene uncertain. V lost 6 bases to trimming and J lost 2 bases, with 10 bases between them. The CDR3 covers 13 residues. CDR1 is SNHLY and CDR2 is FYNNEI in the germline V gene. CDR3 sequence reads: CASRLERNTEAFF. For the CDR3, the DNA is TGTGCCAGCAGACTCGAAAGAAACACTGAAGCTTTCTTT.

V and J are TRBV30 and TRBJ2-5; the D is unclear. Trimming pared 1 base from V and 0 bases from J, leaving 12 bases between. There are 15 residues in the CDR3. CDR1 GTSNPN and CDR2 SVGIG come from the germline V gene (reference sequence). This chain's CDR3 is CAWSEAVKYQETQYF. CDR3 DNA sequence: TGTGCCTGGAGTGAGGCCGTCAAGTACCAAGAGACCCAGTACTTC.

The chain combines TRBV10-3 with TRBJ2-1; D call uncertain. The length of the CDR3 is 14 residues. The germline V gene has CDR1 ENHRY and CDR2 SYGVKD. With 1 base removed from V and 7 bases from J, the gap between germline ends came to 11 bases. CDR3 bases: TGTGCCATCAGTGAGTACCAACTGAAGAATGAGCAGTTCTTC. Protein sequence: CAISEYQLKNEQFF.

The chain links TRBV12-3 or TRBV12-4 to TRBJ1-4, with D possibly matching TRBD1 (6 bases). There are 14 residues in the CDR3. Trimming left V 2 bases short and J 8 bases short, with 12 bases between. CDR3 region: CASSLTGFYEKLFF. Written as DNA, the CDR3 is TGTGCCAGCAGTTTAACAGGGTTTTACGAAAAACTGTTTTTT.

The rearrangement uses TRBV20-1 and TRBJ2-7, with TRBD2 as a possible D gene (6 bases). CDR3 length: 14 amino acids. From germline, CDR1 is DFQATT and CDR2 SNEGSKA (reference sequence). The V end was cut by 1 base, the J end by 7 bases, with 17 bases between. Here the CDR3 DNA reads TGCAGTGCTAGAGGTCAGGGAGGTCCGAAAGAGCAGTACTTC. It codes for CSARGQGGPKEQYF.